This TCR beta chain stems from a study of blood T cell repertoires in COVID-19 (dated by TCRdb to 2018 to 2020). Notes on the research overall: The collaborator samples originated in the United States, Italy and Spain and spanned the acute and convalescent phases of COVID-19. The material from the prospective study consisted of cDNA or gDNA derived from T cells, B-cell-depleted T cells, or PBMCs. Subjects who had been exposed to COVID-19, were actively infected with it, or had recovered from it provided the deeply sampled blood TCRbeta repertoires that made up the dataset. The repertoires were released in a freely available public database meant as a resource for research on the immune response to SARS-CoV-2. The samples were drawn from two sources: the first 160 participants of the ongoing ImmuneRACE study, and fewer than 1,500 subjects contributed by 6 global collaborators. The sample metadata nearly always contained a de-identified subject ID, COVID-19 status, age in years and sex. HLA class I and class II types, where available, came from metadata supplied by the sample provider rather than from assay-based typing.

What the research found in general, with its limitations: Clinical and demographic metadata were provided uncurated, with the amount varying by source and participant.

TCRbeta CDR3 regions were amplified from genomic DNA by means of the immunoSEQ Assay, a bias-controlled multiplex PCR. On the study's bioinformatics: Nucleated cell counts per sample were estimated from amplification of reference gene primers within the assay. To quantify the absolute abundance of each unique TCRbeta CDR3 rearrangement, sequence reads were collapsed and filtered. Productive Simpson clonality was computed per sample as the square root of Simpson's diversity index over productive rearrangements. Sourced from immuneACCESS, this table was stored by TCRdb with only in-frame sequences that have V and J called. A share of the clones is absent; for the studies checked, an unresolved V gene accounts for under half, and the remainder has no known explanation. V and J calls and clone size are given by that table; D and trimming were obtained from the DNA. The sample table lists about 77,000 clones, 80% of them with a count of one. Together, the top ten hold 4% to 6% of the sample.

Via the germline V gene, CDR1 is KGHSH and CDR2 LQKENI. Spanning cysteine to phenylalanine, the CDR3 consists of 15 amino acids. The retained sequence is limited to the CDR3, 45 bases, with the frame set at the first base. V is reduced by 5 bases and J by 3 bases, leaving a spacing of 13 bases between them. A word on this clone: Its recognized antigen is unknown. Base qualities are not recorded, but no much larger clone differs from it by a single base.

Whole blood was collected in K2EDTA tubes by collaborating institutions according to the institutions' own protocols. For TCRbeta analysis, collaborators shipped samples in one of three forms: frozen whole blood, isolated PBMCs, or DNA extracted from either of those sample types. The clonotype comes from a woman in her seventies with acute or convalescent COVID-19. The chain links TRBV18 with TRBJ2-2; TRBD1 is a weak D gene call, 5 bases matching. Sequencing input: peripheral blood. The CDR3 protein is CASSSTTEDTGELFF. In nucleotides, the sequence is TGTGCCAGCTCAAGTACGACAGAAGACACCGGGGAGCTGTTTTTT. The variable domain in full, with residues beyond the CDR3 obtained from the reference TRBV18 and TRBJ2-2 genes, is NAGVMQNPRHLVRRRGQEARLRCSPMKGHSHVYWYRQLPEEGLKFMVYLQKENIIDESGMPKERFSAEFPKEGPSILRIQQVVRGDSAAYFCASSSTTEDTGELFFGEGSRLTVL.